These T cell receptor beta chains were read from a single sample in a study of blood T cell repertoires in COVID-19. TCRdb's copy holds only in-frame clones and misses some; the assay was immunoSEQ multiplex PCR. The table lists about 250,000 clones, about 83% of them singletons. Sequenced input: peripheral blood. Source of these receptors: a woman between 40 and 55 years old who had recovered from COVID-19. CDR3s include the opening cysteine and the closing phenylalanine or tryptophan. Fields, in order: V gene, CDR3 length, CDR3 protein.

TRBV28	11	CASQVGNTIYF
TRBV3-1/TRBV3-2	13	CASRRTENTEAFF
TRBV30	12	CAWYRDGNTIYF
TRBV5-1	16	CASSLDRAGGSYEQYF
TRBV19	13	CASSISRGGEQYF
TRBV7-7	16	CASGPVWGANTGELFF
TRBV11-2	19	CASSSDRDRSGSGANVLTF
TRBV5-4	15	CASRVGQESSYEQYF
TRBV9	16	CASSAGQGAAGETQYF
TRBV5-1	13	CASPGQLDREQYF
TRBV7-9	15	CASSVLDRQSGELFF
TRBV2	14	CASSSGATNEKLFF
TRBV2	14	CASSEAGGVYEQYF
TRBV4-1	15	CASSQVAGGTDTQYF
TRBV6-5	14	CASRRGGWYNEQFF
TRBV10-1	13	CASKNQMNTEAFF
TRBV29-1	14	CSVEVAGGPNEQFF
TRBV6-6	15	CASSLQVSTGYGYTF
TRBV3-1/TRBV3-2	14	CASSQARGNTEAFF
TRBV30	13	CAWSVRSTYEQYF